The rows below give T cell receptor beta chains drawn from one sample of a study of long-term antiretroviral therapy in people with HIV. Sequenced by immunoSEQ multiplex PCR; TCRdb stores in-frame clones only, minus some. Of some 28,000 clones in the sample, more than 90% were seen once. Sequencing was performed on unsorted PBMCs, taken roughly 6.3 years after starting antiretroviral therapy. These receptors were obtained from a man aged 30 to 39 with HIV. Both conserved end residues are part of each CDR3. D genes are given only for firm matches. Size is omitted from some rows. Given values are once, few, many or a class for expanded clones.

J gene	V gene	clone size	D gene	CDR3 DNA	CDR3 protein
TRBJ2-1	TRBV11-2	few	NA	TGTGCCAGCAGCTCCTCACAGGGTGGCTCCTACAATGAGCAGTTCTTC	CASSSSQGGSYNEQFF
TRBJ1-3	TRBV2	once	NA	TGTGCCAGCAGTCGGGACGGGTTCTCTGGAAACACCATATATTTT	CASSRDGFSGNTIYF
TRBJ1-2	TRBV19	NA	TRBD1	TGTGCCAGTAGTTCCCTGGGACAGGGGACTTCTGACTATGGCTACACCTTC	CASSSLGQGTSDYGYTF
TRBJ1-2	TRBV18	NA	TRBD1	TGTGCCAGCTCACCGGGACAGGGGGCTCATGGCTACACCTTC	CASSPGQGAHGYTF
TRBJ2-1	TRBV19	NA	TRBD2	TGTGCCAGTAGTATCAACGCTAGGACTAGCCGATACAATGAGCAGTTCTTC	CASSINARTSRYNEQFF
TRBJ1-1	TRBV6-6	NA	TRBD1	TGTGCCAGCACGGGACAGGGGTTCGTGAACACTGAAGCTTTCTTT	CASTGQGFVNTEAFF
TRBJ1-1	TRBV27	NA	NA	TGTGCCAGCAGTTTATCCGGTTGGGGTGGCACTGAAGCTTTCTTT	CASSLSGWGGTEAFF
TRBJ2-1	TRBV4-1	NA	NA	TGCGCCAGCAGCCAAGTATACAATGAGCAGTTCTTC	CASSQVYNEQFF
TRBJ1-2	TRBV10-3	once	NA	TGTGCCTCCAAGGAAGAGGGCGACTATGGCTACACCTTC	CASKEEGDYGYTF
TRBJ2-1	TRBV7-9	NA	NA	TGTGCCAGCAGCTTGGACCCCGGTACAGGGTTTGACAATGAGCAGTTCTTC	CASSLDPGTGFDNEQFF
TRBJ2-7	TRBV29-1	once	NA	TGCAGCGCCGGGAGTGGCTACGAGCAGTACTTC	CSAGSGYEQYF
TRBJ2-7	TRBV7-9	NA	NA	TGTGCCAGCAGCTTCTTAGGGGGGGATTACGAGCAGTACTTC	CASSFLGGDYEQYF
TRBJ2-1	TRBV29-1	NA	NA	TGCAGCGTCGGGTCCTCCGATGAGCAGTTCTTC	CSVGSSDEQFF
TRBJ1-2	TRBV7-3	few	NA	TGTGCCAGCAGCCCGCAGGGGTCTGACGGCTACACCTTC	CASSPQGSDGYTF
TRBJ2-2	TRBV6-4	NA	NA	TGTGCCAGCAGTGCCGAACTAGGGGGAGGAGGCACCGGGGAGCTGTTTTTT	CASSAELGGGGTGELFF
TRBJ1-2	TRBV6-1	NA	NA	TGTGCCAGCCGCCTAGGGTCCGGGCTCGGCTACACCTTC	CASRLGSGLGYTF
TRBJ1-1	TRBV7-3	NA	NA	TGTGCCAGCAAACGAGGTAGGGGTGACACTGAAGCTTTCTTT	CASKRGRGDTEAFF
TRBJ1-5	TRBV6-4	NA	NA	TGTGCCAGCAGTGACTCTCCTGGGGGCGAAAGAAATAGCAATCAGCCCCAGCATTTT	CASSDSPGGERNSNQPQHF
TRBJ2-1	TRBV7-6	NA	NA	TGTGCCAGCAGCTTATTAACCAGGGGTCGGTCCTACAATGAGCAGTTCTTC	CASSLLTRGRSYNEQFF
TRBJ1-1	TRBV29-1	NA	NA	TGCAGCGTTGAGATGGGGGGCGCGACTGAAGCTTTCTTT	CSVEMGGATEAFF
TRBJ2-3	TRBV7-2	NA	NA	TGTGCCAGCAACCTTCAGTCGGGGACAGATACGCAGTATTTT	CASNLQSGTDTQYF
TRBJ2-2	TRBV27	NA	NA	TGTGCCAGCAGTAGTGAGCCACGCACCGGGGAGCTGTTTTTT	CASSSEPRTGELFF
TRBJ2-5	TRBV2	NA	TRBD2	TGTGCCAGCAGACGACTAGCGGGAGAAGAGACCCAGTACTTC	CASRRLAGEETQYF
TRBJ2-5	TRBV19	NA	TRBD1	TGTGCCAGTAGGGACAGGGGTGAGACCCAGTACTTC	CASRDRGETQYF
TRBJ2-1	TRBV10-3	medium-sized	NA	TGTGCCATCAGTGAGTCGCCGGGATCCCGGGGGTACAATGAGCAGTTCTTC	CAISESPGSRGYNEQFF
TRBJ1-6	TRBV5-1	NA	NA	TGCGCCAGCAGGGCGGGACCGAGCTCCTATAATTCACCCCTCCACTTT	CASRAGPSSYNSPLHF
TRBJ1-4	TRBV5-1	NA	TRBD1	TGCGCCAGCAGGCCACAGGGGAGTAATGAAAAACTGTTTTTT	CASRPQGSNEKLFF
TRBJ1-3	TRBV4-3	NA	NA	TGCGCCAGCAGCCAAGAAGGCCCCAGGGTAGTTCGGGATGGAAACACCATATATTTT	CASSQEGPRVVRDGNTIYF
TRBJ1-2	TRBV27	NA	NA	TGTGCCAGCAGCCCAATAACAGGGCTCGCTAACTATGGCTACACCTTC	CASSPITGLANYGYTF
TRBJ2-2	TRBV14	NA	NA	TGTGCCAGCAGCCAACTAGCGTATACCGGGGAGCTGTTTTTT	CASSQLAYTGELFF
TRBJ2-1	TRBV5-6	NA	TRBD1	TGTGCCAGCAGCATGGGCTGGACAGGGCCTAATGAGCAGTTCTTC	CASSMGWTGPNEQFF
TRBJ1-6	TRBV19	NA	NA	TGTGCCAGTAGTATAGGCCCCTTAGAGAATTCACCCCTCCACTTT	CASSIGPLENSPLHF
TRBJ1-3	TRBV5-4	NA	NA	TGTGCCAGCAGCTTAGGGGCCAGGGACGGAGGAAACACCATATATTTT	CASSLGARDGGNTIYF
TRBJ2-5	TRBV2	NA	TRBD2	TGTGCCAGCACTCCCGCGGGAGAATGGGAGACCCAGTACTTC	CASTPAGEWETQYF
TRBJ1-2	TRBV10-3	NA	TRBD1	TGTGCCATCACAGACAGGGTGGACTATGGCTACACCTTC	CAITDRVDYGYTF
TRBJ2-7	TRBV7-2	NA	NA	TGTGCCAGCAGCCTTCAAGGGGAGTACTACGAGCAGTACTTC	CASSLQGEYYEQYF
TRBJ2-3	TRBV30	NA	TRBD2	TGTGCCTGGAGTTTGGCTAGCGGGAGAGATACGCAGTATTTT	CAWSLASGRDTQYF
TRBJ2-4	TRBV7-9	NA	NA	TGTGCCAGCACGGGACACGAAGCTATTCAGTACTTC	CASTGHEAIQYF
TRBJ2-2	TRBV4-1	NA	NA	TGCGCCAGCAGCCAATTGGACAGCCGGAGGGGGGAGCTGTTTTTT	CASSQLDSRRGELFF
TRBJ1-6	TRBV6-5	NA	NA	TGTGCCAGCAGCACGGGATCCTATTCACCCCTCCACTTT	CASSTGSYSPLHF
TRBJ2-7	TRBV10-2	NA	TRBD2	TGCGCCAGCAGGACTAGCGGGGACCGCGAGCAGTACTTC	CASRTSGDREQYF
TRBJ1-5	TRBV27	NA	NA	TGTGCCAGCAGTCTTTACAGGGTCAATCAGCCCCAGCATTTT	CASSLYRVNQPQHF
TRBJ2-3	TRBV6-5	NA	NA	TGTGCCAGCAGTTATCAGGGTGGAGCAGATACGCAGTATTTT	CASSYQGGADTQYF
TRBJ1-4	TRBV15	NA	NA	TGTGCCACCAGCAGAGATGCTGGGGCAGCTAATGAAAAACTGTTTTTT	CATSRDAGAANEKLFF
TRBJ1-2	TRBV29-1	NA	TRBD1	TGCAGCGTCGTGGGACAGGGGGCGCTTGGCTACACCTTC	CSVVGQGALGYTF
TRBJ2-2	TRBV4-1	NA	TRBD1	TGCGCCAGCAGCCAAGTCAGACAGGGCACCGGGGAGCTGTTTTTT	CASSQVRQGTGELFF
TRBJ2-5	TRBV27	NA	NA	TGTGCCAGCAGTTTTCAGGGAAACCAAGAGACCCAGTACTTC	CASSFQGNQETQYF
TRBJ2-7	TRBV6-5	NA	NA	TGTGCCAGCAGGTTTGGTCGCTACGAGCAGTACTTC	CASRFGRYEQYF
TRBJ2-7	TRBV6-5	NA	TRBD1	TGTGCCAGCAGTTCAGGGACAGGGTTAGCCGAGCAGTACTTC	CASSSGTGLAEQYF
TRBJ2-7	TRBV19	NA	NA	TGTGCCAGTAGGGCCCCTTCCAACTACGAGCAGTACTTC	CASRAPSNYEQYF
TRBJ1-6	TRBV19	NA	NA	TGTGCCAGTAGTATAGAAAGGGCTAATTCACCCCTCCACTTT	CASSIERANSPLHF
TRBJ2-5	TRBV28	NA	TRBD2	TGTGCCAGCAGACCACACCGGACTAGCGGGAGGTGGGGGGAGACCCAGTACTTC	CASRPHRTSGRWGETQYF
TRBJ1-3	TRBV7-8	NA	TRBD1	TGTGCCAGCAGCGTGGACAGGGGCACTGGAAACACCATATATTTT	CASSVDRGTGNTIYF
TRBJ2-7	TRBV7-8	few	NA	TGTGCCAGCAGCTTAGTCCTGACCTACGAGCAGTACTTC	CASSLVLTYEQYF
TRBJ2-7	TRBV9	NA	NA	TGTGCCAGCAGCGTGGCAGGGCTATCCTACGAGCAGTACTTC	CASSVAGLSYEQYF
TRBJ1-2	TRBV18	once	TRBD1	TGTGCCAGCTCAGCCGGGACAGAGAATAACTATGGCTACACCTTC	CASSAGTENNYGYTF
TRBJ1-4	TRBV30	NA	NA	TGTGCCTGGAGTGTAATGGGGACTGAAAAACTGTTTTTT	CAWSVMGTEKLFF